Each of the 11 T cell receptor beta chains below was sequenced from the same sample in a study of shared clonotypes between healthy human individuals (dated by TCRdb to 2018 to 2021). Receptor libraries were prepared by the immunoSEQ multiplex PCR assay. TCRdb carries this immuneACCESS record with in-frame sequences only. Its versions omit some clonotypes, under half of them owing to an unresolved V gene in the studies checked, with the rest unexplained. The sample has roughly 1,800,000 clones on record, roughly 95% of them singletons. The ten most abundant clones make up more than 0.9% of the sample. CD8 naive samples consisted of CD45RO-negative cells that were positively selected for CCR7, yielding a CD45RA+CCR7+ population without TemRA cells. The sample consisted of naive CD8+ T cells sorted from blood. The cell subset or site label here, explained by the study, means: CD45RA+CCR7+. The receptors were gathered from a man aged 18 to 35 in good health.

The J gene is TRBJ2-7, the V gene TRBV7-9; the match to TRBD1 covers 7 bases. The length of the CDR3 is 14 residues. V was pared by 5 bases and J by 3 bases, with 7 bases of the junction left unmatched. The germline V gene has CDR1 SEHNR and CDR2 FQNEAQ (reference sequence). Here the CDR3 reads CASSDRDSGYEQYF. CDR3 DNA: TGTGCCAGCAGCGACCGGGACAGCGGCTACGAGCAGTACTTC.

V is TRBV4-1 and J is TRBJ2-7; D gene uncertain. The V end lost 11 bases, the J end lost 2 bases, and 19 bases lay between the germline ends. The CDR3 loop spans 14 amino acids. The germline CDR1 and CDR2 sequences are MGHRA and YSYEKL. This CDR3 reads CASRSPVGTYEQYF. The CDR3, as DNA: TGCGCCTCCCGGAGTCCGGTGGGAACCTACGAGCAGTACTTC.

The chain uses TRBV4-1 and TRBJ2-7; possible D gene TRBD1, 6 bases. This CDR3 region has 15 residues. Trimming removed 0 bases at V and 4 bases at J, with 13 bases between. The V gene's germline CDR1 is MGHRA and CDR2 YSYEKL. The CDR3 here is CASSQDLTQGYEQYF. The CDR3 DNA reads as TGCGCCAGCAGCCAAGATTTGACACAGGGATACGAGCAGTACTTC.

The J gene is TRBJ2-3, the V gene TRBV21-1; no DNA check was done on the table's D call, TRBD2. TRBV21-1 represents a pseudogene. This CDR3 is 17 amino acids long. CDR3: CASSKGDSGPSTDTQYF. CDR3 coding DNA: TGTGCCAGCAGCAAAGGAGATAGCGGTCCTAGCACAGATACGCAGTATTTT.

This clone was found once. The V and J genes are TRBV28 and TRBJ2-1, with D perhaps matching TRBD2 (5 bases). Germline CDR1 reads MDHEN; CDR2 reads SYDVKM. CDR3 length: 11 amino acids. V lost 8 bases and J 3 bases, leaving 5 bases between the germline ends. CDR3 region: CASAGYNEQFF. CDR3 in DNA: TGTGCCAGCGCGGGCTACAATGAGCAGTTCTTC.

Only one count was recorded for this clone. The same CDR3 arises from other DNA sequences in this sample as well. V gene TRBV7-6 combines with J gene TRBJ1-1, with unresolved D. The ends were cut back, 1 base at V and 2 bases at J, with 5 bases in the middle. Germline CDR1 SGHVS, CDR2 FNYEAQ. The CDR3 has 13 residues. CDR3 coding DNA: TGTGCCAGCAGCTTAGGAAAAAACACTGAAGCTTTCTTT. It is translated as CASSLGKNTEAFF.

The chain links TRBV6-5 to TRBJ2-6; D gene uncertain. V lost 6 bases and J lost 3, with 12 bases in between. Germline assignment: CDR1 MNHEY and CDR2 SVGAGI. The CDR3 spans 15 residues. As DNA, the CDR3 is TGTGCCAGCAGCCCCCCGGCTGGTGGGGCCAACGTCCTGACTTTC. As protein: CASSPPAGGANVLTF.

This chain uses TRBV21-1 with TRBJ2-3. TRBV21-1 is a recognized pseudogene. The CDR3 is made up of 17 amino acids. Written as DNA, the CDR3 is TGTGCCAGCAGCAAAGGGGGACGGACACCCAGACCAGATACGCAGTATTTT. Translated: CASSKGGRTPRPDTQYF.

About this clone: Distinct nucleotide sequences in the sample also encode this CDR3. The V gene is TRBV7-9, the J gene TRBJ2-7, with 7 positions matching TRBD1. The CDR3 totals 14 residues. The ends lost 5 bases at V and 1 base at J; junction bases unmatched: 5. Germline V lookup: CDR1 SEHNR, CDR2 FQNEAQ (reference sequence). CDR3 region: CASSPTGQSYEQYF. CDR3 sequence (DNA): TGTGCCAGCAGCCCGACGGGACAGTCCTACGAGCAGTACTTC.

This chain uses TRBV18 with TRBJ2-2, with D unresolved. V gave up 2 bases and J gave up 6 bases, with 7 bases separating them. This CDR3 has 13 amino acids. Germline CDR1 reads KGHSH; CDR2 reads LQKENI. The CDR3, as DNA: TGTGCCAGCTCACCAGTCGGCTCCGGGGAGCTGTTTTTT. Its protein is CASSPVGSGELFF. Full variable domain (outside the CDR3, taken from reference TRBV18 and TRBJ2-2): NAGVMQNPRHLVRRRGQEARLRCSPMKGHSHVYWYRQLPEEGLKFMVYLQKENIIDESGMPKERFSAEFPKEGPSILRIQQVVRGDSAAYFCASSPVGSGELFFGEGSRLTVL.

This chain joins TRBV5-4 and TRBJ2-5; TRBD2 matches at 11 bases. CDR1 and CDR2 (germline): SGHNT, YYREEE (reference sequence). The V segment lost 1 base and the J segment 3 bases; nucleotides outside the gene matches: 8. The CDR3 is 17 amino acids. The CDR3 here is CASSLKFSGGVEETQYF. The CDR3 region has the DNA TGTGCCAGCAGCTTGAAATTTAGCGGGGGGGTCGAAGAGACCCAGTACTTC.